This T cell receptor (beta chain) comes out of a study of blood T cell repertoires in COVID-19. Germline values: CDR1 MNHEY, CDR2 SMNVEV (reference sequence). This CDR3 has 14 amino acids. Losses at the gene ends were 6 bases for V and 2 bases for J; bases not matched to a gene: 7. Libraries were prepared by immunoSEQ multiplex PCR; TCRdb keeps only in-frame clonotypes and omits some of them. Of 400,000 to 550,000 clones in the sample, about 89% were seen once. The source of this sequence is a woman in her 30s with acute or convalescent COVID-19. The chain recombines TRBV27 with TRBJ2-7; 7 bases agree with TRBD1. The source material was peripheral blood. CDR3 protein: CASSSRQGPYEQYF. CDR3 DNA sequence: TGTGCCAGCAGCTCCCGACAGGGCCCCTACGAGCAGTACTTC.